This is a list of T cell receptor beta chains from one sample in a study of blood T cell repertoires in COVID-19. Sequenced by immunoSEQ multiplex PCR; TCRdb stores in-frame clones only, minus some. The sample records roughly 70,000 clones, roughly nine tenths being singletons. The sequencing input was peripheral blood. The receptor source for this set is a woman older than 75 with acute or convalescent COVID-19. Both conserved end residues are part of each CDR3. The D gene is left open where the match is weak. Part of the rows lack a size; the others show once, few, many or a class for expanded clones.

length	V	size	J	D	DNA	CDR3
15	TRBV7-2	few	TRBJ1-5	TRBD1	TGTGCCAGCAGCTTAGGGGGACAGATCAATCAGCCCCAGCATTTT	CASSLGGQINQPQHF
18	TRBV28	NA	TRBJ2-4	TRBD2	TGTGCCAGCAGTCTAATAGCGGGAGGGGGTCTAGCCAAAAACATTCAGTACTTC	CASSLIAGGGLAKNIQYF
14	TRBV19	NA	TRBJ1-3	NA	TGTGCCAGTAGTATTGGCGGCTCTGGAAACACCATATATTTT	CASSIGGSGNTIYF
14	TRBV5-1	NA	TRBJ1-6	TRBD1	TGCGCCAGCAGCCAGGGACAGCCAAATTCACCCCTCCACTTT	CASSQGQPNSPLHF
14	TRBV6-5	NA	TRBJ1-1	NA	TGTGCCAGCGCAAGGGAGGAAAGGTACACTGAAGCTTTCTTT	CASAREERYTEAFF
9	TRBV9	NA	TRBJ1-2	NA	TGTGCCAGCAGCCCGGGCTACACCTTC	CASSPGYTF
12	TRBV2	NA	TRBJ2-3	TRBD2	TGTGCCAGCGCGGCGGGGGCAGATACGCAGTATTTT	CASAAGADTQYF
13	TRBV19	few	TRBJ1-1	NA	TGTGCCAGTAGCGGACAGCTGAACACTGAAGCTTTCTTT	CASSGQLNTEAFF
15	TRBV15	NA	TRBJ2-5	NA	TGTGCCACCAAACCGGGACAACTCCTGCAAGAGACCCAGTACTTC	CATKPGQLLQETQYF
15	TRBV10-1	once	TRBJ2-7	TRBD1	TGCGCCAGCAGTGAGCCCAGGGGGCGGGGAAGGGAGCAGTACTTC	CASSEPRGRGREQYF
19	TRBV4-2	NA	TRBJ2-2	TRBD1	TGTGCCAGCAGCCAAAGGTCCAACAGGGGGAACGCGAACACCGGGGAGCTGTTTTTT	CASSQRSNRGNANTGELFF
15	TRBV5-5	NA	TRBJ1-1	TRBD1	TGTGCCAGCAGCGGGGGACAGGGGGTATTATCTGAAGCTTTCTTT	CASSGGQGVLSEAFF
12	TRBV10-3	NA	TRBJ1-6	TRBD1	TGTGCCACTGGGACAGCCAATTCACCCCTCCACTTT	CATGTANSPLHF
14	TRBV29-1	NA	TRBJ2-1	TRBD2	TGCAGCGTTGCAAGCGGGAGTGGATACAATGAGCAGTTCTTC	CSVASGSGYNEQFF
13	TRBV19	NA	TRBJ2-1	TRBD2	TGTGCCAGTATTGAACTAGCGAGCGGTGAGCAGTTCTTC	CASIELASGEQFF
16	TRBV3-1/TRBV3-2	NA	TRBJ1-2	TRBD1	TGTGCCAGCAGCCAAGATTGGTCCGGACAGGCCCATGGCTACACCTTC	CASSQDWSGQAHGYTF
14	TRBV3-1/TRBV3-2	NA	TRBJ2-5	NA	TGTGCCAGCAGCCAAGATCCGGGGCAAGAGACCCAGTACTTC	CASSQDPGQETQYF
14	TRBV28	NA	TRBJ1-2	NA	TGTGCCAGCAGTAAAACAGGGACTAACTATGGCTACACCTTC	CASSKTGTNYGYTF
15	TRBV2	NA	TRBJ1-2	NA	TGTGCCAGCAGTGAATTGGGGACGGGGGGCTCTGGCTACACCTTC	CASSELGTGGSGYTF
16	TRBV5-1	NA	TRBJ2-1	TRBD2	TGCGCCAGCAGCAAGACCGGGACTAGCTCCTACAATGAGCAGTTCTTC	CASSKTGTSSYNEQFF
11	TRBV28	NA	TRBJ1-1	NA	TGTGCCATCACAGCGGGAACTGAAGCTTTCTTT	CAITAGTEAFF
16	TRBV6-1	NA	TRBJ1-5	NA	TGTGCCAGCAGTGAAGGAGGGCTTGGGAGCAATCAGCCCCAGCATTTT	CASSEGGLGSNQPQHF
15	TRBV27	NA	TRBJ1-2	NA	TGTGCCAGCAGTTTAATCAAGGCAGGGTTGAGTGGCTACACCTTC	CASSLIKAGLSGYTF
11	TRBV30	NA	TRBJ1-2	NA	TGTGCCTGGGAGCAGGGCTATGGCTACACCTTC	CAWEQGYGYTF
13	TRBV5-4	NA	TRBJ1-2	TRBD1	TGTGCCAGCAGGATACAGGGGGCCATTGGCTACACCTTC	CASRIQGAIGYTF
14	TRBV11-2	NA	TRBJ1-2	TRBD1	TGTGCCAGCAGCTTGTCGGGACAGGGCTTTGGCTACACCTTC	CASSLSGQGFGYTF
16	TRBV9	NA	TRBJ1-4	NA	TGTGCCAGCAGCGCGGGGGGGATTACAACTAATGAAAAACTGTTTTTT	CASSAGGITTNEKLFF
14	TRBV14	NA	TRBJ1-6	NA	TGTGCCAGCAGCCAGAGGTCCTATAATTCACCCCTCCACTTT	CASSQRSYNSPLHF
15	TRBV24-1	NA	TRBJ2-3	TRBD1	TGTGCCACCGGATCGACAGGGATGGGTGCAGATACGCAGTATTTT	CATGSTGMGADTQYF
16	TRBV6-2/TRBV6-3	few	TRBJ2-7	NA	NA	CASSSDRLSGVYEQYF
17	TRBV7-2	NA	TRBJ2-7	TRBD2	TGTGCCAGCAGCTTAGACGGTGCACGCGGGGGGGCCAACGAGCAGTACTTC	CASSLDGARGGANEQYF
15	TRBV7-8	few	TRBJ1-2	TRBD1	TGTGCCAGCAGCTCAGGACAGGGGATTAACTATGGCTACACCTTC	CASSSGQGINYGYTF
17	TRBV9	NA	TRBJ2-1	TRBD2	TGTGCCAGCAGCTCACCTAGCGGGGGGGTCCCTAACAATGAGCAGTTCTTC	CASSSPSGGVPNNEQFF